A single sample is the source of the 5 T cell receptor beta chains below, sequenced in a study of radiation and T cells in renal cell carcinoma. The data were produced by immunoSEQ multiplex PCR, yet TCRdb's version contains in-frame clones alone and is incomplete. The repertoire consists of tens of thousands of clones, with roughly nine tenths occurring once and the leading ten covering over 5.5%. The sample's time point: blood 4 weeks post-SBRT, at nephrectomy. Treatment noted: 15 Gy SBRT to primary tumor, nephrectomy 4 weeks later. The specimen was blood, collected from a patient whose treatment included radiotherapy and nephrectomy. These receptors all come from a woman aged 70 to 79 with renal cell carcinoma.

This clone was recorded only once. This chain links TRBV19 with TRBJ2-2; 11 bases fit TRBD1. The junction had 5 bases not matched to a gene; V was cut back by 5 bases and J by 3 bases. Germline V gene data show CDR1 as LNHDA and CDR2 as SQIVND (reference sequence). The CDR3 length is 16 residues. The DNA of the CDR3 is TGTGCCAGTAGTTTACCGGGACAGGGGGACACCGGGGAGCTGTTTTTT. It specifies CASSLPGQGDTGELFF.

The rearrangement joins TRBV18 to TRBJ2-3; 7 bases agree with TRBD2. This CDR3 is 15 amino acids long. The V segment lost 3 bases and the J segment 1 base; nucleotides outside the gene matches: 4. Germline loops: CDR1 KGHSH, CDR2 LQKENI. CDR3 loop: CASSPRAGGTDTQYF. Written as DNA, the CDR3 is TGTGCCAGCTCACCGAGGGCGGGGGGCACAGATACGCAGTATTTT.

The chain joins TRBV19 to TRBJ1-2, with D unclear. Per germline, CDR1 LNHDA and CDR2 SQIVND (reference sequence). V lost 6 bases, J lost 6 bases, and 11 bases lay in between. The CDR3 has 12 residues. The CDR3 DNA is TGTGCCAGTAGGAGGGCCCCTGATGGCTACACCTTC. Residues: CASRRAPDGYTF.

V usage is TRBV27 and J usage is TRBJ2-5; the D is unclear. This CDR3 contains 14 residues. The V end was cut by 5 bases, the J end by 5 bases, with 15 bases between. CDR1 is MNHEY and CDR2 is SMNVEV in the germline V gene (reference sequence). The CDR3 spells CASSTRSGSETQYF. The CDR3 DNA sequence: TGTGCCAGCAGTACCCGTTCAGGCTCGGAGACCCAGTACTTC.

This clone was seen just once. V and J are TRBV10-3 and TRBJ1-5; 8 bases match TRBD1. The CDR3 has 14 residues. Germline CDR1 ENHRY, CDR2 SYGVKD. After removal of 6 bases from V and 0 bases from J, the junction contained 1 base not matched to a gene. CDR3 bases: TGTGCCATCAGGGGGACAGGTAGCAATCAGCCCCAGCATTTT. It encodes CAIRGTGSNQPQHF.